These 9 T cell receptor beta chains came from one sample sequenced in a study of monozygotic twins with inflammatory bowel disease. TCRdb processed the 5' RACE reads again and assigns one entry to each CDR3 protein, with no DNA. The listing contains some 400,000 distinct CDR3 sequences. Material: blood. The receptor set was obtained from a human donor with ulcerative colitis or Crohn's disease, or a healthy co-twin of an affected twin (not recorded which).

The V and J genes are TRBV5-1 and TRBJ1-2; the D call from TCRdb, TRBD1, cannot be confirmed without DNA. The CDR3 has 14 amino acids. Germline assignment: CDR1 SGHRS and CDR2 YFSETQ. CDR3 region: CASRPGQGLSGYTF.

The chain joins TRBV19 to TRBJ1-5. The germline gives CDR1 LNHDA, CDR2 SQIVND (reference sequence). The CDR3 runs to 15 residues. The chain's CDR3 is CASSIGGTLAQPQHF.

The rearrangement links TRBV20-1 to TRBJ1-2. Germline V gene data show CDR1 as DFQATT and CDR2 as SNEGSKA (reference sequence). This CDR3 is 14 amino acids long. The CDR3 loop reads CSARDPSNRYGYTF.

The rearrangement links TRBV20-1 to TRBJ1-1; TCRdb calls TRBD1, which cannot be checked without DNA. The CDR3 is 14 residues long. From germline, CDR1 is DFQATT and CDR2 SNEGSKA (reference sequence). The CDR3 region is CSARGLTGSTEAFF.

The chain is built from TRBV20-1 and TRBJ2-3; TCRdb indicates TRBD2, and absent DNA this call remains unverified. The CDR3 consists of 19 residues. The V gene's germline CDR1 is DFQATT and CDR2 SNEGSKA (reference sequence). The CDR3 loop is CSAADQREKAEISTDTQYF.

This sequence joins TRBV9 and TRBJ1-6; absent DNA, TCRdb's TRBD1 call cannot be checked. Germline assignment: CDR1 SGDLS and CDR2 YYNGEE. CDR3 size: 15 residues. CDR3 region: CASSAGGQTNSPLHF.

The chain has TRBV5-1 and TRBJ1-6; the TRBD1 assignment by TCRdb is unverifiable without DNA. The CDR3 has 15 residues. CDR1 is SGHRS and CDR2 is YFSETQ in the germline V gene. The CDR3 loop is CASSLGQAFNSPLHF.

V usage is TRBV3-1 and J usage is TRBJ2-5. Germline-derived CDR1 and CDR2 are LGHDT and YNNKEL (reference sequence). The CDR3 runs 12 residues. CDR3 loop: CASSLDFSTQNF.

J is TRBJ2-4 and V is TRBV6-1; TCRdb lists TRBD2, though no DNA is available to test this call. Germline assignment: CDR1 MNHNS and CDR2 SASEGT. CDR3 length: 14 amino acids. Here the CDR3 reads CASTSPGLKNIQYF.